This is a list of T cell receptor beta chains from one sample in a study of shared clonotypes between healthy human individuals. TCRdb keeps only in-frame clones here, not all; method: immunoSEQ multiplex PCR. The table lists 1.4 million to 1.5 million clones, 96% of them singletons. The specimen sequenced was naive CD4+ T cells sorted from blood. All receptors come from a man aged 25-45 years in good health. The CDR3 runs from the conserved cysteine through the conserved F or W. Fields, in order: clone size, V gene, D gene, J gene, CDR3 protein, CDR3 DNA. D genes are given only for firm matches. Only some rows state a clone size, as once, few, many or a class for expanded clones.

NA	TRBV28	NA	TRBJ2-2	CAGHRAGAGELFF	TGTGCCGGTCATCGGGCCGGGGCCGGGGAGCTGTTTTTT
NA	TRBV25-1	TRBD1	TRBJ2-7	CASSGPPGQANSYEQYF	TGTGCCAGCAGTGGACCTCCGGGACAGGCGAACTCCTACGAGCAGTACTTC
NA	TRBV10-1	NA	TRBJ2-1	CASSELPGVEQFF	TGCGCCAGCAGTGAGTTACCGGGAGTTGAGCAGTTCTTC
once	TRBV19	TRBD1	TRBJ2-7	CASSNGQGGSYEQYF	TGTGCCAGTAGTAATGGACAGGGGGGGTCCTACGAGCAGTACTTC
NA	TRBV5-4	TRBD1	TRBJ2-1	CASSPTGGVSYNEQFF	TGTGCCAGCAGCCCGACAGGGGGCGTTTCCTACAATGAGCAGTTCTTC
NA	TRBV6-6	NA	TRBJ1-3	CASSYRGSSGNTIYF	TGTGCCAGCAGTTACCGGGGCAGCTCTGGAAACACCATATATTTT
NA	TRBV2	NA	TRBJ2-7	CASSDSRDTSSYEQYF	TGTGCCAGCAGTGATAGCCGGGACACCAGCTCCTACGAGCAGTACTTC
NA	TRBV27	TRBD1	TRBJ1-3	CASPSPTGVRNDPRSSGNTIYF	TGTGCCAGCCCGAGCCCGACAGGGGTGCGGAACGACCCTCGGAGCTCTGGAAACACCATATATTTT
NA	TRBV7-8	NA	TRBJ2-5	CASSGASTQETQYF	TGTGCCAGCAGCGGAGCGAGCACTCAGGAGACCCAGTACTTC
NA	TRBV10-2	NA	TRBJ2-1	CASTEGGREQFF	TGCGCCAGCACCGAAGGGGGTAGGGAGCAGTTCTTC
NA	TRBV7-2	TRBD2	TRBJ2-3	CASSFLLAVTDTQYF	TGTGCCAGCAGCTTTTTGCTAGCGGTCACAGATACGCAGTATTTT
NA	TRBV28	NA	TRBJ1-1	CASSLTPGALNTEAFF	TGTGCCAGCAGTTTAACCCCGGGGGCCCTGAACACTGAAGCTTTCTTT
NA	TRBV18	TRBD2	TRBJ2-5	CASSAWTSGDQETQYF	TGTGCCAGCTCAGCGTGGACTAGCGGGGACCAAGAGACCCAGTACTTC
NA	TRBV28	TRBD1	TRBJ1-1	CASSRYTTPGGGSAEAFF	TGTGCCAGCAGCCGTTATACCACTCCAGGGGGCGGGAGCGCTGAAGCTTTCTTT
NA	TRBV5-4	NA	TRBJ2-7	CASSLAGRDYEQYF	TGTGCCAGCAGCTTGGCCGGGCGGGACTACGAGCAGTACTTC
few	TRBV7-9	NA	TRBJ1-5	CASSNSDTNQPQHF	TGTGCCAGCAGCAACTCGGACACCAATCAGCCCCAGCATTTT
once	TRBV5-1	TRBD2	TRBJ2-7	CASSSSSGRRYEQYF	TGCGCCAGCAGCTCATCTAGCGGGAGGAGATACGAGCAGTACTTC
NA	TRBV6-6	NA	TRBJ2-5	CASSPLGGQYF	TGTGCCAGCAGCCCCTTGGGCGGCCAATACTTC
NA	TRBV2	TRBD2	TRBJ2-7	CASSPTGGIREQYF	TGTGCCAGCAGTCCCACCGGGGGGATTCGCGAGCAGTACTTC
NA	TRBV28	NA	TRBJ2-1	CASSLLAGEQFF	TGTGCCAGCAGTTTACTAGCCGGTGAGCAGTTCTTC
NA	TRBV18	TRBD2	TRBJ2-1	CASSPRSGLGHEQFF	TGTGCCAGCTCACCACGATCGGGACTAGGCCATGAGCAGTTCTTC
NA	TRBV7-2	NA	TRBJ2-1	CASSLKGVSEQFF	TGTGCCAGCAGCTTAAAGGGAGTGAGTGAGCAGTTCTTC
once	TRBV11-2	TRBD2	TRBJ2-5	CASSLGLAPRETQYF	TGTGCCAGCAGCCTTGGACTAGCCCCCCGAGAGACCCAGTACTTC
NA	TRBV5-5	NA	TRBJ2-5	CASSLELRETQYF	TGTGCCAGCAGCTTGGAATTGAGAGAGACCCAGTACTTC
NA	TRBV25-1	NA	TRBJ1-1	CASSGTGTIEAFF	TGTGCCAGCAGTGGTACCGGGACCATTGAAGCTTTCTTT
NA	TRBV28	TRBD1	TRBJ2-7	CASRTGVAYEQYF	TGTGCCAGCAGGACAGGGGTAGCCTACGAGCAGTACTTC
NA	TRBV30	TRBD1	TRBJ2-7	CAWTENSGQFNYEQYF	TGTGCCTGGACTGAGAATTCGGGACAGTTTAACTACGAGCAGTACTTC
NA	TRBV19	NA	TRBJ2-7	CASSWGKFSYEQYF	TGTGCCAGTAGTTGGGGGAAGTTCAGCTACGAGCAGTACTTC
NA	TRBV7-9	NA	TRBJ2-1	CASSLAAGHEQFF	TGTGCCAGCAGCTTAGCTGCCGGGCATGAGCAGTTCTTC
NA	TRBV28	TRBD1	TRBJ1-2	CASSLDRAYGYTF	TGTGCCAGCAGTTTGGACAGGGCCTATGGCTACACCTTC
NA	TRBV7-8	NA	TRBJ1-2	CASSLQGTHGYTF	TGTGCCAGCAGCTTGCAGGGAACACACGGCTACACCTTC
NA	TRBV7-9	NA	TRBJ2-6	CASSTRLRDPGANVLTF	TGTGCCAGCAGCACACGCCTCAGGGACCCTGGGGCCAACGTCCTGACTTTC
NA	TRBV10-3	TRBD1	TRBJ1-2	CAISPTGNGYTF	TGTGCCATCAGCCCGACAGGGAATGGCTACACCTTC
NA	TRBV5-6	NA	TRBJ2-6	CASNQGPGANVLTF	TGTGCCAGCAATCAAGGCCCTGGGGCCAACGTCCTGACTTTC
NA	TRBV5-1	NA	TRBJ2-5	CASSVREETQYF	TGCGCCAGCAGTGTCAGGGAGGAGACCCAGTACTTC
NA	TRBV2	TRBD2	TRBJ2-5	CASSATSEEETQYF	TGTGCCAGCAGTGCGACTAGCGAAGAAGAGACCCAGTACTTC
NA	TRBV4-1	TRBD1	TRBJ1-2	CASSQSLTGATLSKGYTF	TGCGCCAGCAGCCAATCCCTTACAGGGGCCACCCTATCAAAAGGCTACACCTTC
NA	TRBV7-2	NA	TRBJ2-7	CASSRDIGSYEQYF	TGTGCCAGCAGCCGGGACATCGGCTCCTACGAGCAGTACTTC
NA	TRBV5-1	NA	TRBJ2-7	CATGRDGPLGEQYF	TGCGCCACCGGTCGGGACGGACCCCTTGGCGAGCAGTACTTC
NA	TRBV18	NA	TRBJ2-1	CASSPRGISYNEQFF	TGTGCCAGCTCACCACGGGGGATCTCCTACAATGAGCAGTTCTTC
once	TRBV30	NA	TRBJ1-5	CAWSVGAFRAGASQPQHF	TGTGCCTGGAGTGTAGGGGCATTTCGGGCAGGGGCAAGCCAGCCCCAGCATTTT
NA	TRBV19	TRBD1	TRBJ2-1	CASSIERTGINEQFF	TGTGCCAGTAGTATTGAGCGGACAGGAATCAATGAGCAGTTCTTC
NA	TRBV18	NA	TRBJ1-5	CASQRGSNQPQHF	TGTGCCAGCCAAAGGGGGAGCAATCAGCCCCAGCATTTT
once	TRBV9	NA	TRBJ1-1	CASSALPRGSEAFF	TGTGCCAGCAGCGCCCTCCCCCGGGGGTCTGAAGCTTTCTTT
NA	TRBV4-1	NA	TRBJ2-1	CASSQEMDPLSREQFF	TGCGCCAGCAGCCAAGAGATGGACCCTCTCTCCCGTGAGCAGTTCTTC
NA	TRBV27	NA	TRBJ2-1	CASSRNNEQFF	TGTGCCAGCAGTCGAAACAATGAGCAGTTCTTC
NA	TRBV4-3	NA	TRBJ2-1	CASSQGRASSYNEQFF	TGCGCCAGCAGCCAAGGTCGGGCGAGCTCCTACAATGAGCAGTTCTTC
NA	TRBV5-4	NA	TRBJ2-3	CASSSEGASDTQYF	TGTGCCAGCAGCTCGGAGGGGGCATCCGATACGCAGTATTTT
NA	TRBV10-3	NA	TRBJ2-2	CAISDSLGAGELFF	TGTGCCATCAGTGACAGTCTAGGCGCCGGGGAGCTGTTTTTT
NA	TRBV2	TRBD1	TRBJ1-2	CASSRDSYGYTF	TGTGCCAGCAGTCGGGACAGTTATGGCTACACCTTC
NA	TRBV28	NA	TRBJ2-1	CASTGAYNEQFF	TGTGCCAGCACGGGAGCCTACAATGAGCAGTTCTTC
NA	TRBV6-5	NA	TRBJ2-7	CASSFVGGGYEQYF	TGTGCCAGCAGTTTTGTGGGAGGTGGCTACGAGCAGTACTTC
NA	TRBV25-1	NA	TRBJ2-5	CASRGLETQYF	TGTGCCAGCAGGGGCCTGGAGACCCAGTACTTC
NA	TRBV7-9	NA	TRBJ2-1	CASSPELLRGSYNEQFF	TGTGCCAGCAGCCCGGAACTTTTGAGGGGCTCCTACAATGAGCAGTTCTTC
NA	TRBV9	TRBD2	TRBJ2-7	CASSVGLADYEQYF	TGTGCCAGCAGCGTCGGACTAGCGGACTACGAGCAGTACTTC
NA	TRBV7-2	TRBD2	TRBJ2-5	CASSYGLGQETQYF	TGTGCCAGCAGCTACGGACTAGGGCAAGAGACCCAGTACTTC
NA	TRBV7-6	NA	TRBJ2-5	CASSLAGRGTTQYF	TGTGCCAGCAGCTTAGCGGGGCGAGGGACGACCCAGTACTTC